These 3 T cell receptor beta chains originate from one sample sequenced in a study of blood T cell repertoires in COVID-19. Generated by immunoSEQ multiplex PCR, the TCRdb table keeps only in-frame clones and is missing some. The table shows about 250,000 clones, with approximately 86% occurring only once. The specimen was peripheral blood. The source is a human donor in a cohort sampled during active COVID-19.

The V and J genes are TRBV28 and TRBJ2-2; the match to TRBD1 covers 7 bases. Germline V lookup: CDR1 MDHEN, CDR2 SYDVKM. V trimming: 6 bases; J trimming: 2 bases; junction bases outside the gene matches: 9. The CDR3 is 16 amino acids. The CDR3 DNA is TGTGCCAGCAGAGCGCGGACAGGACAAAACACCGGGGAGCTGTTTTTT. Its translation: CASRARTGQNTGELFF.

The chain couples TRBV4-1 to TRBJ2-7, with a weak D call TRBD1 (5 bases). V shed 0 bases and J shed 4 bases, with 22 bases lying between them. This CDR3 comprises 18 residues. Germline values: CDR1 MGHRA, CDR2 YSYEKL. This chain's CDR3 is CASSQDQIEDTKSYEQYF. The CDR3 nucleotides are TGCGCCAGCAGCCAAGATCAGATAGAGGACACCAAGTCTTACGAGCAGTACTTC.

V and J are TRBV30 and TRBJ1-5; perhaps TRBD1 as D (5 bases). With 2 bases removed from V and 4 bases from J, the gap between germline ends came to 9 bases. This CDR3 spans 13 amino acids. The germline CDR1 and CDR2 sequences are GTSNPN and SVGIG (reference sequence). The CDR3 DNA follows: TGTGCCTGGAGTAGGGCAGGGAATCAGCCCCAGCATTTT. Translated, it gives CAWSRAGNQPQHF.